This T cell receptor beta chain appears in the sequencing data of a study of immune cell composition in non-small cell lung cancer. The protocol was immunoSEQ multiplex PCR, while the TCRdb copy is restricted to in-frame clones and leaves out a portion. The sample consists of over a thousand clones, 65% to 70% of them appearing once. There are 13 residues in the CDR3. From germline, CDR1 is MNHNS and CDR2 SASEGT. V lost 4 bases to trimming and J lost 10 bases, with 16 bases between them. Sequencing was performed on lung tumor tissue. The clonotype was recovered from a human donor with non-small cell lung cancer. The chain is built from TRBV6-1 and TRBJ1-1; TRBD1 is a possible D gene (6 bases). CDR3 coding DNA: TGTGCCAGCAGTGTGACGATACAGGGAACAGCTTTCTTT. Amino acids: CASSVTIQGTAFF.